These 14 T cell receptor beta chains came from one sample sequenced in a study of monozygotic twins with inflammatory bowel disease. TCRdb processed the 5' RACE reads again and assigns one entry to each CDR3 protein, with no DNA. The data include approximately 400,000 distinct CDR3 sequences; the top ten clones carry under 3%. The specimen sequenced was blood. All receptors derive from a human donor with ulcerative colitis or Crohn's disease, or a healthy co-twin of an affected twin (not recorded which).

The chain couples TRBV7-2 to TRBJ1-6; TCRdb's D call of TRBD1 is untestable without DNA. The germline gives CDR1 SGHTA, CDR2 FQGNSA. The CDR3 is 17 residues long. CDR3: CASSYPRGSKYNSPLHF. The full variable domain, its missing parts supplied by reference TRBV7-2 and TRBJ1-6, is GAGVSQSPSNKVTEKGKDVELRCDPISGHTALYWYRQSLGQGLEFLIYFQGNSAPDKSGLPSDRFSAERTGGSVSTLTIQRTQQEDSAVYLCASSYPRGSKYNSPLHFGNGTRLTVT.

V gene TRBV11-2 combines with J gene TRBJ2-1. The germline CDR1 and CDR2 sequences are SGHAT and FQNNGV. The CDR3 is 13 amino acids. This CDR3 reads CASSLRRDDEQFF.

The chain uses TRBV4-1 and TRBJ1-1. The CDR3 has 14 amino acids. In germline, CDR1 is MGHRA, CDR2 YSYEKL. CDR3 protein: CASSQGRMNTEAFF.

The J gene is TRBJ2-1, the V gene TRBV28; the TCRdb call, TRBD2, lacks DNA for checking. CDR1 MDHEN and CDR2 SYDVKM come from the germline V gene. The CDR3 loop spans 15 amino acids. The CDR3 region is CASIKREGRVSEQFF. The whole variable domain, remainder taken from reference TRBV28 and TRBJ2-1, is DVKVTQSSRYLVKRTGEKVFLECVQDMDHENMFWYRQDPGLGLRLIYFSYDVKMKEKGDIPEGYSVSREKKERFSLILESASTNQTSMYLCASIKREGRVSEQFFGPGTRLTVL.

The CDR3 sequence is CASSVAVANYGYTF. The chain combines TRBV2 with TRBJ1-2. CDR3 size: 14 residues. Looked up from germline, CDR1 is SNHLY and CDR2 is FYNNEI.

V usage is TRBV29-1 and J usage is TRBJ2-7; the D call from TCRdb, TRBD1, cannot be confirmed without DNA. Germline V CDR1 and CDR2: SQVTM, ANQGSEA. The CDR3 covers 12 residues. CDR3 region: CSVGGGQYEQYF.

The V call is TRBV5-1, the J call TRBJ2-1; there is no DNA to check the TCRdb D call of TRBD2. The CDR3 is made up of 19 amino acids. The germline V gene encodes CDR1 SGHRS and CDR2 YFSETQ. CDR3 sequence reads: CASSSSGRAEAGVYNEQFF.

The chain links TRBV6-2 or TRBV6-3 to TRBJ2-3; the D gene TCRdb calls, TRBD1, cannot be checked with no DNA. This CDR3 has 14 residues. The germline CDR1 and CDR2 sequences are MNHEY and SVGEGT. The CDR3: CASSFWTGSDTQYF.

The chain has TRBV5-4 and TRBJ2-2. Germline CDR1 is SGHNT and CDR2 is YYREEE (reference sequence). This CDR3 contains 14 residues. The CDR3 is CASSLVGSAGELFF.

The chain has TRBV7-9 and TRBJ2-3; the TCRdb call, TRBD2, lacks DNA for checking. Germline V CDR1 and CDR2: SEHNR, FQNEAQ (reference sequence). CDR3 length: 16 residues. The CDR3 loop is CASSVGTSGLTDTQYF.

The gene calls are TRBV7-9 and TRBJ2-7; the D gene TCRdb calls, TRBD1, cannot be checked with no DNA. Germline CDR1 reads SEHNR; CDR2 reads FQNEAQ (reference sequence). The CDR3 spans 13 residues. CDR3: CASRDGGAYEQYF.

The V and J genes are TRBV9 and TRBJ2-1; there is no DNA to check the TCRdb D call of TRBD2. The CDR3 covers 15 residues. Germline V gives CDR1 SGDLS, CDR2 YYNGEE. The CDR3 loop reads CASSVGGARPNEQFF.

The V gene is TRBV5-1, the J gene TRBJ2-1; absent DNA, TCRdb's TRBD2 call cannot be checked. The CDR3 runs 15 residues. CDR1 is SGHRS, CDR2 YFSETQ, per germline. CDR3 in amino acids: CASSSAPAGLAGQFF.

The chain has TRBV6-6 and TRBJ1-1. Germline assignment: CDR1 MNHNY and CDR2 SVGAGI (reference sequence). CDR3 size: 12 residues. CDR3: CASGAGYTEAFF.